This T cell receptor beta chain is drawn from a study of blood T cell repertoires in COVID-19. Whole-study context: COVID-19 samples collected from the United States, Italy and Spain covered acute and convalescent phases. T cells, B-cell-depleted T cells, or PBMCs provided the cDNA or gDNA that served as material.

This CDR3 spans 17 amino acids. The germline V gene has CDR1 SEHNR and CDR2 FQNEAQ (reference sequence). The ends lost 7 bases at V and 5 bases at J; junction bases unmatched: 11. This clone has just a few counts. In the original analysis: Amplifying reference gene primers gave estimates of nucleated cell counts. This table comes from immunoSEQ multiplex PCR, and its TCRdb copy is limited to in-frame clones, with some not included. V, J and clone size are those of that table, while D and trimming were read from the DNA. The sample holds under 75,000 clones; roughly 76% are singletons and the top ten take 50%.

The clonotype was recovered from an elderly woman with acute or convalescent COVID-19. The rearrangement joins TRBV7-9 to TRBJ2-3; 14 bases agree with TRBD2. Material for sequencing was peripheral blood. CDR3 loop: CASTLGTSGSTGDTQYF. The CDR3 nucleotides are TGTGCCAGCACCCTAGGGACTAGCGGGAGCACGGGAGATACGCAGTATTTT.